Sequencing of this T cell receptor (beta chain) was carried out in a study of PD-1 blockade in classical Hodgkin lymphoma. On the study more broadly: Treatment was intravenous nivolumab, 3 mg/kg every 2 weeks, until progression.

Study conclusions and caveats: Newly diagnosed and completely responding patients shared comparable baseline diversity. TCR diversity at baseline was reported to be reduced in newly diagnosed patients relative to healthy donors.

Concerning this clone itself: The antigen is unknown.

Trimming stripped 6 bases from V and 6 bases from J, with 18 bases between. The CDR3 loop spans 14 amino acids. From germline, CDR1 is MNHEY and CDR2 SVGAGI. The method was immunoSEQ multiplex PCR; TCRdb's version includes in-frame clones alone and lacks a portion of them. Counted here are tens of thousands of clones, 90% occurring once; the ten biggest clones make up under 3.5%. Sample time point: cycle 4 day 1 (C4D1), after more than 5 weeks of nivolumab. Each patient relapsed following autologous stem cell transplantation, and prior brentuximab vedotin exposure differed. V usage is TRBV6-5 and J usage is TRBJ2-7; maybe TRBD2 (6 bases). The input for sequencing was peripheral blood mononuclear cells (PBMCs), taken before the fourth cycle of nivolumab. This receptor was taken from a human donor with classical Hodgkin lymphoma. The CDR3 loop reads CASSRDSALVEQYF. The CDR3 nucleotides read TGTGCCAGCAGCCGGGACTCCGCCCTCGTCGAGCAGTACTTC.